A single T cell receptor beta chain is shown here with its context. Its antigen remains unknown. This CDR3 spans 14 amino acids. The ends were cut back, 8 bases at V and 0 bases at J, with 11 bases in the middle. Germline V gives CDR1 SSHAT, CDR2 FNYEAQ (reference sequence). Using immunoSEQ multiplex PCR, the repertoire was profiled, and TCRdb retains in-frame clones only, with some absent. The table records some 170,000 clones, around nine tenths of them present only once. This sample stems from a study of cytomegalovirus exposure and HLA in healthy donors. Study-level points and caveats: For cytomegalovirus status, the classifier reportedly gave diagnoses with high specificity and sensitivity. A few of the chains that were CMV-associated were confirmed in vitro to be specific for CMV antigens.

This clonotype was obtained from a woman aged 25-40 years in good health and CMV-seronegative. The rearrangement uses TRBV7-7 and TRBJ2-1; TRBD2 is a possible D gene (6 bases). The sequenced sample was PBMCs. The CDR3: CASSRGSSYNEQFF. CDR3 sequence (DNA): TGTGCCAGCTCCCGGGGGAGCTCCTACAATGAGCAGTTCTTC.